The next 16 T cell receptor beta chains were all read from a single sample in a study of T cells in Graves' hyperthyroidism and ophthalmopathy. The TCR beta CDR3 regions underwent amplification using RNA transcripts as the source. The HTBI primer set drove a first-round RT-PCR of the TCR CDR3. TCRdb used MiXCR to reprocess the multiplex PCR reads, holding one entry per CDR3 protein. Among some 500,000 distinct CDR3 sequences, approximately 25% were seen once, and the ten largest hold around 11%. The sequencing sample was made of blood. All receptors come from a woman in her twenties or thirties with Graves' ophthalmopathy.

This clonotype was seen at least ten times. This sequence joins TRBV6-4 and TRBJ2-7; a possible D gene is TRBD2 (6 bases). The ends were cut back, 5 bases at V and 3 bases at J, with 11 bases in the middle. The germline V gene encodes CDR1 MRHNA and CDR2 SNTAGT. This CDR3 has 13 residues. CDR3 in amino acids: CASSRGLNYEQYF. CDR3 coding DNA: TGTGCCAGCAGTAGGGGACTGAACTACGAGCAGTACTTC.

This chain links TRBV12-3 or TRBV12-4 with TRBJ1-2; D is perhaps TRBD1 (6 bases). The CDR3 totals 13 residues. The germline V and J ends were trimmed by 5 bases and 7 bases, with 14 bases remaining between them. The CDR3, as DNA: TGTGCCAGCAGTCCTTCGGGGGCCGTTGGCTACACCTTC. This sequence encodes CASSPSGAVGYTF.

The chain has TRBV19 and TRBJ2-5, with a tentative D call TRBD1 (6 bases). The germline gives CDR1 LNHDA, CDR2 SQIVND (reference sequence). This CDR3 region has 19 residues. Trimming took off 9 bases at V and 3 bases at J, with 32 bases between the two ends. The CDR3 spells CASASMYRDPRTFEETQYF. CDR3 nucleotide sequence: TGTGCCAGCGCCTCCATGTACAGGGACCCGAGAACCTTCGAAGAGACCCAGTACTTC.

This clonotype was detected only a few times. This chain joins TRBV6-5 and TRBJ1-6; 8 nucleotides match TRBD1. J gave up 9 bases and V 4 bases, and 5 bases lay outside the gene matches. Germline-derived CDR1 and CDR2 are MNHEY and SVGAGI. The CDR3 loop spans 14 amino acids. The CDR3 spells CASSSMDRVSPLHF. In DNA form, the CDR3 reads TGTGCCAGCAGTTCCATGGACAGGGTTTCACCCCTCCACTTT.

The rearrangement uses TRBV6-2 or TRBV6-3 and TRBJ1-1; 10 nucleotides match TRBD1. The V gene end was trimmed by 2 bases and the J gene end by 0 bases; junction bases not matched to a gene: 9. Germline CDR1 and CDR2: MNHEY and SVGEGT. This CDR3 has 18 residues. In nucleotides, the CDR3 is TGTGCCAGCAGTTACCTTCCTCGACAGGGGGCCTTGAACACTGAAGCTTTCTTT. It is translated as CASSYLPRQGALNTEAFF.

Many counts were recorded for this clonotype. The chain joins TRBV12-3 or TRBV12-4 to TRBJ1-3; tentative D call: TRBD1 (5 bases). The CDR3 is 13 residues long. Trimming stripped 3 bases from V and 4 bases from J, with 7 bases between. CDR3 loop: CASSLQGGNTIYF. The CDR3 coding sequence is TGTGCCAGCAGTTTGCAGGGAGGAAACACCATATATTTT.

The sample holds a few counts of this clonotype. This chain uses TRBV2 with TRBJ2-1; D gene uncertain. This CDR3 has 13 residues. Deletions cut 3 bases from V and 5 bases from J, with 8 bases between. Germline V lookup: CDR1 SNHLY, CDR2 FYNNEI. CDR3 sequence reads: CASSDGVNNEQFF. DNA for the CDR3: TGTGCCAGCAGTGATGGGGTAAACAATGAGCAGTTCTTC. The entire variable domain, with the rest obtained from reference TRBV2 and TRBJ2-1, is as follows: EPEVTQTPSHQVTQMGQEVILRCVPISNHLYFYWYRQILGQKVEFLVSFYNNEISEKSEIFDDQFSVERPDGSNFTLKIRSTKLEDSAMYFCASSDGVNNEQFFGPGTRLTVL.

This clonotype was recorded at least ten times. The rearrangement joins TRBV4-1 to TRBJ2-1; 9 nucleotides match TRBD2. This CDR3 contains 16 residues. Germline V gene data show CDR1 as MGHRA and CDR2 as YSYEKL. V was pared by 1 base and J by 3 bases, with 4 bases of the junction left unmatched. CDR3: CASSQVLAGVYNEQFF. CDR3 nucleotide sequence: TGCGCCAGCAGCCAAGTATTAGCGGGGGTCTACAATGAGCAGTTCTTC.

The V call is TRBV20-1, the J call TRBJ1-1; 8 bases align to TRBD1. CDR1 is DFQATT and CDR2 is SNEGSKA in the germline V gene (reference sequence). This CDR3 spans 14 amino acids. Losses at the gene ends were 3 bases for V and 0 bases for J; bases not matched to a gene: 3. The CDR3 loop reads CSASAGGLNTEAFF. The CDR3 DNA follows: TGCAGTGCTAGCGCAGGGGGCTTGAACACTGAAGCTTTCTTT.

The rearrangement links TRBV4-1 to TRBJ1-2, with 11 bases matching TRBD1. CDR1 is MGHRA and CDR2 is YSYEKL in the germline V gene. V lost 1 base, J lost 8 bases, and 15 bases stayed unmatched. The CDR3 has 18 residues. The CDR3 DNA sequence: TGCGCCAGCAGCCAAGGTGCCTCCCCTGGACAGGGGGCGCGAGGCTACACCTTC. Its protein is CASSQGASPGQGARGYTF.

The chain is built from TRBV3-1 and TRBJ1-1; no clear D. From germline, CDR1 is LGHDT and CDR2 YNNKEL (reference sequence). The CDR3 totals 16 residues. Trimming left V 0 bases short and J 0 bases short, with 11 bases between. Written as DNA, the CDR3 is TGTGCCAGCAGCCAAGAGGTCGGAACCGTGAACACTGAAGCTTTCTTT. Amino acids: CASSQEVGTVNTEAFF. The complete variable domain, with remaining parts taken from reference TRBV3-1 and TRBJ1-1, reads DTAVSQTPKYLVTQMGNDKSIKCEQNLGHDTMYWYKQDSKKFLKIMFSYNNKELIINETVPNRFSPKSPDKAHLNLHINSLELGDSAVYFCASSQEVGTVNTEAFFGQGTRLTVV.

The chain uses TRBV29-1 and TRBJ1-1, with 9 bases matching TRBD1. Germline CDR1 reads SQVTM; CDR2 reads ANQGSEA. The CDR3 runs 15 residues. The V and J ends lost 4 bases and 1 base, in that order; junction bases with no gene match: 7. CDR3 coding DNA: TGCAGCGTTGTTGTGACAGGGGGTTGGAACACTGAAGCTTTCTTT. Translated, it gives CSVVVTGGWNTEAFF.

This clonotype was counted only a few times. The rearrangement uses TRBV18 and TRBJ1-1; D is unclear. V lost 4 bases and J lost 5, with 14 bases in between. CDR3 length equals 14 residues. Germline CDR1 reads KGHSH; CDR2 reads LQKENI. The CDR3 DNA follows: TGTGCCAGCTCACTCCAGGCCAGTAGGACTGAAGCTTTCTTT. This gives the protein CASSLQASRTEAFF.

There are a few counts of this clonotype. This may arise from a read error, as a much more abundant clone is one base away. The chain carries TRBV2 and TRBJ1-2; D remains ambiguous. CDR1 and CDR2 from the germline V gene are SNHLY and FYNNEI. CDR3 length: 12 residues. CDR3: CSSRKGNYGYTF. The CDR3 region has the DNA TGTTCCAGCAGGAAAGGGAACTATGGCTACACCTTC.

The chain couples TRBV30 to TRBJ1-1; 9 bases are shared with TRBD1. Trimming took 3 bases from V and 1 from J; bases not matched to a gene: 3. Germline CDR1 and CDR2: GTSNPN and SVGIG (reference sequence). The CDR3 spans 14 residues. The CDR3 reads CAWSGQGRNTEAFF. The CDR3 DNA is TGTGCCTGGAGCGGACAGGGGCGGAACACTGAAGCTTTCTTT.

This clonotype was detected a few times. The chain recombines TRBV10-3 with TRBJ2-7; 15 positions agree with TRBD2. Germline trimming cut 7 bases from V and 5 bases from J; bases unmatched to any gene: 18. Germline-derived CDR1 and CDR2 are ENHRY and SYGVKD. The CDR3 loop spans 19 amino acids. In DNA, the CDR3 is TGTGCCATCAATGACCCCGGGACTAGCGGGAGGAGGAGCCTCCACGAGCAGTACTTC. It codes for CAINDPGTSGRRSLHEQYF.